This TCR beta chain emerged from a study of T-cell reconstitution after alpha-beta-depleted transplantation in children. Study-level findings and limits: Approximately two months post-transplant, alpha-beta T cells reportedly originated from several hundred expanded graft clones. Newly made T cells mostly supplied T-cell counts and diversity one year after transplant. Recipient T cells and thymic progenitors that survived gave rise to the high TCRbeta diversity observed at day 60 in some patients.

TCRbeta library construction was performed incorporating unique molecular identifiers. MiXCR, run by TCRdb on the PCR reads, gives a single entry per CDR3 protein. The sample lists about a million distinct CDR3 sequences; about 30% were seen once. On this clonotype itself: Antigen unknown.

V was clipped by 6 bases and J by 0 bases, with 12 bases between them. CDR3 length: 14 residues. Germline assignment: CDR1 DFQATT and CDR2 SNEGSKA (reference sequence). The rearrangement joins TRBV20-1 to TRBJ2-1; a weak D match, TRBD2 (5 bases). This clonotype was obtained from a boy younger than two who had a stem cell transplant for SCID, so the T cells may come from the graft donor. This specimen was PBMCs, mostly from graft donor cells, taken 360 days after TCRalphabeta/CD19-depleted stem cell transplant. CDR3 loop: CSADRGLSYNEQFF. The CDR3 nucleotides read TGCAGTGCAGACCGGGGTCTCTCCTACAATGAGCAGTTCTTC.